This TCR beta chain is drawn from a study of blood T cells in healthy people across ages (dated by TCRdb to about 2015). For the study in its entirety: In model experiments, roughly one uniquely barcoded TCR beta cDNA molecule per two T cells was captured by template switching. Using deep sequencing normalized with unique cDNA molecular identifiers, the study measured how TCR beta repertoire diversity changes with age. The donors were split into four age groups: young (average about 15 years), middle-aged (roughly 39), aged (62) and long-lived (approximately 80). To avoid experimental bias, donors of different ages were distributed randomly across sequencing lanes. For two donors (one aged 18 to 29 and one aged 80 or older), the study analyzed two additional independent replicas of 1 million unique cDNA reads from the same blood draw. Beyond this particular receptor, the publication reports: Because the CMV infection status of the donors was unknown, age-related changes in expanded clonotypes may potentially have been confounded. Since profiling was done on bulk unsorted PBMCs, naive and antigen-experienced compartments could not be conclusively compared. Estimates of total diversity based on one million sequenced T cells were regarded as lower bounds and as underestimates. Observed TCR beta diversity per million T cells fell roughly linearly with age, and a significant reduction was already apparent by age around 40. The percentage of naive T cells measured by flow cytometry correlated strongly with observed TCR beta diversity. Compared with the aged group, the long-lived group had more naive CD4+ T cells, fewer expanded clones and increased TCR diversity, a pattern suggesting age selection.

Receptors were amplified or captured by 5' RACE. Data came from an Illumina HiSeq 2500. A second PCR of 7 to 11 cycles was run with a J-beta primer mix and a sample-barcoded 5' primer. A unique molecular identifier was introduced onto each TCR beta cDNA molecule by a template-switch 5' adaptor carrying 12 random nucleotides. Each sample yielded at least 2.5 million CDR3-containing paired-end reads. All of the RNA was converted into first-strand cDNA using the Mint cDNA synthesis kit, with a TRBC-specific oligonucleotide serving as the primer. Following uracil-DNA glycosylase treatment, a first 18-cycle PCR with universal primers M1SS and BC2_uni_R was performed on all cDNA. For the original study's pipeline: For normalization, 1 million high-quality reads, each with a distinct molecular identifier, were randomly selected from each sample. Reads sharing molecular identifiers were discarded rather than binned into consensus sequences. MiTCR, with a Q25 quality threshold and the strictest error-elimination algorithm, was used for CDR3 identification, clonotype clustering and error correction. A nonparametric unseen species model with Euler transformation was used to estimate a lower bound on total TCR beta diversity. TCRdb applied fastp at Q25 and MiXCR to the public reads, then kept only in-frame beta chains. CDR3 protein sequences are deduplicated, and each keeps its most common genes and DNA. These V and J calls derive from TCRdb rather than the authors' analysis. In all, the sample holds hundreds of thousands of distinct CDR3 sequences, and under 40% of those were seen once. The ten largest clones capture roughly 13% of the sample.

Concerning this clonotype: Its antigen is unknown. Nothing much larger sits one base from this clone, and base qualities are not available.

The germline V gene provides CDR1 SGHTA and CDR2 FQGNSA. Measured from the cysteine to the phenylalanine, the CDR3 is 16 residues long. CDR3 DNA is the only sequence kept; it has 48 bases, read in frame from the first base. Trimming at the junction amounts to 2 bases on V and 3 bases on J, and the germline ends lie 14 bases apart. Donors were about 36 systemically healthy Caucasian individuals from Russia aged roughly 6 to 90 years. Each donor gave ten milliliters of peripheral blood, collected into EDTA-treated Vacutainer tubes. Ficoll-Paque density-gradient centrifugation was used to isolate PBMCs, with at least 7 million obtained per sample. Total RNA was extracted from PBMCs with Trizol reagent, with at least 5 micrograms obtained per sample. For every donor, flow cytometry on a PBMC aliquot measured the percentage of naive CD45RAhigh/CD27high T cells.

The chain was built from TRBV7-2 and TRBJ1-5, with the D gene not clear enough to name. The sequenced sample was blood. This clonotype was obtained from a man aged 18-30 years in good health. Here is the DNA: TGTGCCAGCAGCTTAAGGTTGGCCGGTTTCAATCAGCCCCAGCATTTT. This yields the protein CASSLRLAGFNQPQHF.